Listed below are T cell receptor beta chains from one sample, sequenced in a study of Graves' ophthalmopathy and Graves' hyperthyroidism. TCRdb re-called the multiplex PCR reads with MiXCR, one entry per CDR3 protein. The table has some 1.1 million distinct CDR3 sequences, less than 45% seen once. Input material: peripheral blood or thyroid tissue (not recorded which). The receptors originated from an adult man with Graves' hyperthyroidism. Each CDR3 is given with its conserved first and last residue. The D gene is left open where the match is weak. Some rows mark clone size as missing; the rest say once, few, many or name a class of expanded clone.

D gene | J gene | V gene | clone size | CDR3 DNA | CDR3 protein
NA | TRBJ1-2 | TRBV10-3 | NA | TGTGCCATCAGGGGGCAGACTAACTATGGCTACACCTTC | CAIRGQTNYGYTF
TRBD1 | TRBJ1-5 | TRBV25-1 | NA | TGTGCCAGCAGTTCTACCGGGACAGGGGGCGCGTATCAGCCCCAGCATTTT | CASSSTGTGGAYQPQHF
NA | TRBJ1-6 | TRBV9 | NA | TGTACCACCAGCTCCTATAATTCACCCCTCCACTTT | CTTSSYNSPLHF
NA | TRBJ1-1 | TRBV7-9 | NA | TGTGCCAGCAGGAGTGGACAGTCCACGAACACTGAAGCTTTCTTT | CASRSGQSTNTEAFF
NA | TRBJ1-2 | TRBV6-5 | NA | TGTGCCAGCAGTTACCCCGGCAGCGGGGGGGGCTACACCTTC | CASSYPGSGGGYTF
NA | TRBJ2-7 | TRBV3-1 | few | TGTGCCAGCAGCCAACTTCCTAAGGCCTACGAGCAGTACTTC | CASSQLPKAYEQYF
NA | TRBJ2-7 | TRBV20-1 | few | TGCAGTGCAGAATCCGGAGAGGCTGGGGAGCAGTACTTC | CSAESGEAGEQYF
NA | TRBJ1-6 | TRBV20-1 | few | TGCAGTGCTAGTCCTCGGACCCTCAGCTCCTATAATTCACCCCTCCACTTT | CSASPRTLSSYNSPLHF
NA | TRBJ2-5 | TRBV29-1 | many | TGCAGCGTTCCGACCGGGACTCACCAAGAGACCCAGTACTTC | CSVPTGTHQETQYF
NA | TRBJ2-6 | TRBV5-1 | many | TGCGCCAGCAGCGGAAGTCAGGCTGGGGCCAACGTCCTGACTTTC | CASSGSQAGANVLTF
NA | TRBJ2-7 | TRBV3-1 | NA | TGTGCCAGCAGCCAAGGACCGGTACGTACCTACGAGCAGTACTTC | CASSQGPVRTYEQYF
TRBD1 | TRBJ1-2 | TRBV20-1 | few | TGCAGTGCCAGAGGGACAGGGGTCTATGGCTACACCTTC | CSARGTGVYGYTF
NA | TRBJ2-5 | TRBV15 | many | TGTGCCACCAGCAGAGAGACGGCTCAAGAGACCCAGTACTTC | CATSRETAQETQYF
TRBD1 | TRBJ1-6 | TRBV20-1 | many | TGCAGTGCTAGTGATGAAGGGGGCGGATGGATTAATTCACCCCTCCACTTT | CSASDEGGGWINSPLHF
NA | TRBJ2-2 | TRBV3-1 | NA | TGTGCCAGCTTCGGAACCAATTTCCCTTTAACTAGGGAGCTGTTTTTT | CASFGTNFPLTRELFF
NA | TRBJ2-7 | TRBV7-9 | NA | TGTGCCAGCAGCTTCGCCTCTTGGACAGATTCCTACGAGCAGTACTTC | CASSFASWTDSYEQYF
NA | TRBJ2-4 | TRBV11-1 | NA | TGTGCCAGCAGCCCACCCTTCGGCGGAGAAAACATTCAGTACTTC | CASSPPFGGENIQYF
NA | TRBJ1-5 | TRBV24-1 | many | TGTGCCACCAGTGAGGTAGACCAGCCCCAGCATTTT | CATSEVDQPQHF
NA | TRBJ2-2 | TRBV20-1 | NA | TGCAGTGCTAGAGATCTAGGGAAGGACACCGGGGAGCTGTTTTTT | CSARDLGKDTGELFF
NA | TRBJ1-5 | TRBV10-3 | NA | TGTGCCAGCAGTTATTACGGGGGAAATCAGCCCCAGCATTTT | CASSYYGGNQPQHF
TRBD1 | TRBJ1-4 | TRBV4-1 | few | TGCGCCAGCAGCCAAGATCCGACAGGGGAGGATGAAAAACTGTTTTTT | CASSQDPTGEDEKLFF
NA | TRBJ2-7 | TRBV7-2 | many | TGTGCCAGCAGTCGTCAGGGCCTGGATGGCGAGCAGTACTTC | CASSRQGLDGEQYF
NA | TRBJ2-2 | TRBV29-1 | many | TGCAGCGTTGCATCCGGAGCCGGCACCGGGGAGCTGTTTTTT | CSVASGAGTGELFF
NA | TRBJ2-7 | TRBV9 | many | TGTGCCAGCAGCCCAGCCCCAGGACCCTACGAGCAGTACTTC | CASSPAPGPYEQYF
NA | TRBJ2-3 | TRBV24-1 | few | TGTGCCACCAGTGGCGGGGCGGATACGCAGTATTTT | CATSGGADTQYF
NA | TRBJ2-7 | TRBV7-2 | few | TGTGCCAGCAGCTTAGCCCCCCAGTACGAGCAGTACTTC | CASSLAPQYEQYF
NA | TRBJ1-5 | TRBV19 | NA | TGTGCCAGTACGGACCCCAATCAGCCCCAGCATTTT | CASTDPNQPQHF
NA | TRBJ1-6 | TRBV9 | NA | TGTGCCAGCAGCGCCTTCGGAGTAGGGGAACAAAATTCACCCCTCCACTTT | CASSAFGVGEQNSPLHF
NA | TRBJ1-4 | TRBV6-1 | NA | TGTGCCGTCCGAAACCCCGGAACTAATGAAAAACTGTTTTTT | CAVRNPGTNEKLFF
NA | TRBJ1-1 | TRBV20-1 | NA | TGCAGTGCTAGTGGATACGGGGGAACTGAAGCTTTCTTT | CSASGYGGTEAFF
TRBD2 | TRBJ2-7 | TRBV11-2 | few | TGTGCCAGCAGCTTAGGACCCGCCGGGACTAGCGGGGACTACGAGCAGTACTTC | CASSLGPAGTSGDYEQYF